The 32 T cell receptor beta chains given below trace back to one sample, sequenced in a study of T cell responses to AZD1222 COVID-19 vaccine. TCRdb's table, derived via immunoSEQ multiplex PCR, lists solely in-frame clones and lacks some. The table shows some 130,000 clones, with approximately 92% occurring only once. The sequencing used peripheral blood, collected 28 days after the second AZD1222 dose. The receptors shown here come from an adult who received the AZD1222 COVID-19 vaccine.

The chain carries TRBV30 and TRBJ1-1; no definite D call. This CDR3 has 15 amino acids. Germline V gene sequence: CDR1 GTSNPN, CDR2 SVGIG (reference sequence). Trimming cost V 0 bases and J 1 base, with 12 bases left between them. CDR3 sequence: CAWSVTGYRNTEAFF. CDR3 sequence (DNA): TGTGCCTGGAGTGTAACGGGGTATAGGAACACTGAAGCTTTCTTT. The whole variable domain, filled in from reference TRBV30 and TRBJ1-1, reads SQTIHQWPATLVQPVGSPLSLECTVEGTSNPNLYWYRQAAGRGLQLLFYSVGIGQISSEVPQNLSASRPQDRQFILSSKKLLLSDSGFYLCAWSVTGYRNTEAFFGQGTRLTVV.

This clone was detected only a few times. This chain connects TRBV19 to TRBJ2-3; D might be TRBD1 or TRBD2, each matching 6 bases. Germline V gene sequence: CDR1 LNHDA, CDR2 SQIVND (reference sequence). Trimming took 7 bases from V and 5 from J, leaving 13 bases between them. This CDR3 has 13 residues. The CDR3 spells CASNGGQGDTQYF. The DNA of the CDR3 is TGTGCCAGTAATGGGGGGCAAGGAGATACGCAGTATTTT.

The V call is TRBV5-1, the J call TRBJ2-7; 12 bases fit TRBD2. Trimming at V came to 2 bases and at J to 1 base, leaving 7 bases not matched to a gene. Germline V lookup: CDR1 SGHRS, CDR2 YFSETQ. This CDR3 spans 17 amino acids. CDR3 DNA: TGCGCCAGCAGCTTCCTAGCGGGGGGGCCTGGATCCTACGAGCAGTACTTC. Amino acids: CASSFLAGGPGSYEQYF.

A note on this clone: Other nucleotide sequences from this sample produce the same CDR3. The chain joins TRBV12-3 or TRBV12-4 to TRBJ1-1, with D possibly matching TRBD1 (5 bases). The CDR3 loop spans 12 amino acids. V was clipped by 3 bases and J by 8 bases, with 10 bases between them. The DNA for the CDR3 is TGTGCCAGCAGTTTGGGGGTGACCGAAGCTTTCTTT. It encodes CASSLGVTEAFF.

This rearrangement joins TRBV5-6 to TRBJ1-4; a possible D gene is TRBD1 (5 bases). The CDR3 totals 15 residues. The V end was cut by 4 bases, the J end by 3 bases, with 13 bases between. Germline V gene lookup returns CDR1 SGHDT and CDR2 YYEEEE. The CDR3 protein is CASSGPGPANEKLFF. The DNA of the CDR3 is TGTGCCAGCAGCGGGCCGGGACCGGCTAATGAAAAACTGTTTTTT.

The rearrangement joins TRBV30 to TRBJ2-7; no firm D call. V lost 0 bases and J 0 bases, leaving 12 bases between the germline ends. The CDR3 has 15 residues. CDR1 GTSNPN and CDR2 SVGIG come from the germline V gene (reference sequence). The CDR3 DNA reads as TGTGCCTGGAGTGTGGCAGGACGTAGCTCCTACGAGCAGTACTTC. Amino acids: CAWSVAGRSSYEQYF. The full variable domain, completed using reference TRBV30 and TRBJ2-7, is SQTIHQWPATLVQPVGSPLSLECTVEGTSNPNLYWYRQAAGRGLQLLFYSVGIGQISSEVPQNLSASRPQDRQFILSSKKLLLSDSGFYLCAWSVAGRSSYEQYFGPGTRLTVT.

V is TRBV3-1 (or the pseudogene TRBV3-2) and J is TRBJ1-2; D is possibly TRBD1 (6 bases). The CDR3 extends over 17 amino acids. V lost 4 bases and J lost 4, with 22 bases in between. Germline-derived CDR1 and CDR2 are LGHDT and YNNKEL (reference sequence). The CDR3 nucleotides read TGTGCCAGCAGCCCCGCCGGTGGGCAGGGGAGAAGCTATGGCTACACCTTC. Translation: CASSPAGGQGRSYGYTF.

Here the CDR3 DNA reads TGCAGCGTTGGGGTTGTCGACGGGGCTTTCTTT. This codes for CSVGVVDGAFF. V gene TRBV29-1 combines with J gene TRBJ1-1; no clear D. The CDR3 consists of 11 residues. Germline values: CDR1 SQVTM, CDR2 ANQGSEA. Trimming shortened V by 4 bases and J by 11 bases, and 14 bases separated the two germline ends.

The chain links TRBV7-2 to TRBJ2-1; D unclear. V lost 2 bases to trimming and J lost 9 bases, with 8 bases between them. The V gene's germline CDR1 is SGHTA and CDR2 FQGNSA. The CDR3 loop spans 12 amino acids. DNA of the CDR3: TGTGCCAGCAGCTTAAACGCCGGTGAGCAGTTCTTC. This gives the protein CASSLNAGEQFF.

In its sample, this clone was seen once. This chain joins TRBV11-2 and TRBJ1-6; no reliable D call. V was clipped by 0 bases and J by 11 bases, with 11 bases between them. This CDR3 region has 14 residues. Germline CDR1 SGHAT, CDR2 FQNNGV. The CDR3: CASSLDPGTAPLHF. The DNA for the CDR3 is TGTGCCAGCAGCTTAGATCCGGGAACGGCACCCCTCCACTTT.

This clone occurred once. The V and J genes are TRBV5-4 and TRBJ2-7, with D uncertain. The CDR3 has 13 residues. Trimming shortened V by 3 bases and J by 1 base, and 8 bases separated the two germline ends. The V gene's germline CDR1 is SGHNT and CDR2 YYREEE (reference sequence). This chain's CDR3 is CASSSRSSYEQYF. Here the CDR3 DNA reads TGTGCCAGCAGCTCACGTTCGTCCTACGAGCAGTACTTC.

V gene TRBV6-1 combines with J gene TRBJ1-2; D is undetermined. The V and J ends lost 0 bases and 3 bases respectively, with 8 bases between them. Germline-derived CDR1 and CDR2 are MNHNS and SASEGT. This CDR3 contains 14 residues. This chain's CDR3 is CASSEASADYGYTF. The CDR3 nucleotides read TGTGCCAGCAGTGAAGCGAGCGCCGACTATGGCTACACCTTC.

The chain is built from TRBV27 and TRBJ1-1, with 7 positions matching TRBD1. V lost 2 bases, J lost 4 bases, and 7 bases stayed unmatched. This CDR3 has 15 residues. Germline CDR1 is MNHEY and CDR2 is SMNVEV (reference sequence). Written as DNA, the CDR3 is TGTGCCAGCAGTTTACGATCGTCAGGGGGCACTGAAGCTTTCTTT. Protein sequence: CASSLRSSGGTEAFF.

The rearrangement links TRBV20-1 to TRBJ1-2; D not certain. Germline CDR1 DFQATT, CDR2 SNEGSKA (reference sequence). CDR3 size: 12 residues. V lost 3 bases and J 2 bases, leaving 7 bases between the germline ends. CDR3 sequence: CSASRGNYGYTF. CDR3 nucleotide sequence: TGCAGTGCTAGTCGCGGAAACTATGGCTACACCTTC.

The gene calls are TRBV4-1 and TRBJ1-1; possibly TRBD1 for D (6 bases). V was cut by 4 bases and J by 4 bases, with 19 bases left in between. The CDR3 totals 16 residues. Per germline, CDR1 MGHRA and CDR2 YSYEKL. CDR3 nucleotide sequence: TGCGCCAGCAGCCCACGACAGGCAGCCTTACTCACTGAAGCTTTCTTT. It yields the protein CASSPRQAALLTEAFF.

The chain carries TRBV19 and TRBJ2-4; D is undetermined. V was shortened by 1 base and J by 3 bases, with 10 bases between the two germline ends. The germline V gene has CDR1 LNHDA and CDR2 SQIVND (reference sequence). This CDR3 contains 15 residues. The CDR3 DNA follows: TGTGCCAGTAGTATAGGCTTGGGATTCAAAAACATTCAGTACTTC. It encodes CASSIGLGFKNIQYF.

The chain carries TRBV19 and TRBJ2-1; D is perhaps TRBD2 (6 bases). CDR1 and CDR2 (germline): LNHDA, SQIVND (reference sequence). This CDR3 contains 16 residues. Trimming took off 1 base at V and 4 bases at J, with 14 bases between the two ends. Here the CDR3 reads CASSIGTSRRYNEQFF. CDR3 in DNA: TGTGCCAGTAGTATAGGTACTAGCCGGAGGTACAATGAGCAGTTCTTC.

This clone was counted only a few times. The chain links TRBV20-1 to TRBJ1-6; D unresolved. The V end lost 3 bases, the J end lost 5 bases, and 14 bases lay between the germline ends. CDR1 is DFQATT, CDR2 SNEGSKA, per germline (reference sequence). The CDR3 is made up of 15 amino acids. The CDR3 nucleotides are TGCAGTGCTAGTATTCGGGATTTACATAATTCACCCCTCCACTTT. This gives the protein CSASIRDLHNSPLHF.

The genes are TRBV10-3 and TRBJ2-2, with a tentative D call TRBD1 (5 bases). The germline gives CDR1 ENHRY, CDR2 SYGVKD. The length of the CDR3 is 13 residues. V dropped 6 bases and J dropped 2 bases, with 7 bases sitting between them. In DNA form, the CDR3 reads TGTGCCATCAGGACAGCTAACACCGGGGAGCTGTTTTTT. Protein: CAIRTANTGELFF.

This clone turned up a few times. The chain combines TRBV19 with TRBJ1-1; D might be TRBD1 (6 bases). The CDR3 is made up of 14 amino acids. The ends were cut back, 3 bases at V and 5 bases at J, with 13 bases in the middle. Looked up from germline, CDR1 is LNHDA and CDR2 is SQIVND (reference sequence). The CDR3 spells CASSISGASTEAFF. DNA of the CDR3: TGTGCCAGTAGTATTTCAGGGGCGAGTACTGAAGCTTTCTTT.

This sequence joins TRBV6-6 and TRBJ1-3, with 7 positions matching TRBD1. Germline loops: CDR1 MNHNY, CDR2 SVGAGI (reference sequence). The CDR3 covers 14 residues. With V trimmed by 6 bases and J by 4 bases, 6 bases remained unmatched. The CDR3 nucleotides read TGTGCCAGCAGCGTACGACAGGGAGGAAACACCATATATTTT. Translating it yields CASSVRQGGNTIYF.

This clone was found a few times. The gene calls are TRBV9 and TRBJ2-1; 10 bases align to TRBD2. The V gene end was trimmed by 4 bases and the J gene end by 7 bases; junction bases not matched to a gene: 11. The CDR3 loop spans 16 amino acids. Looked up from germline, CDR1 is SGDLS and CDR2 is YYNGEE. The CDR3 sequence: CASSSRAGGLVNEQFF. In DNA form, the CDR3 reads TGTGCCAGCAGCTCAAGAGCGGGGGGGCTAGTAAATGAGCAGTTCTTC. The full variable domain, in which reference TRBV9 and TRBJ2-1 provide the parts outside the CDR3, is DSGVTQTPKHLITATGQRVTLRCSPRSGDLSVYWYQQSLDQGLQFLIQYYNGEERAKGNILERFSAQQFPDLHSELNLSSLELGDSALYFCASSSRAGGLVNEQFFGPGTRLTVL.

The CDR3 reads CASSYGPNNEQFF. Here the CDR3 DNA reads TGTGCCAGCAGTTACGGGCCGAACAATGAGCAGTTCTTC. The gene calls are TRBV6-6 and TRBJ2-1, with D unclear. This CDR3 is built from 13 residues. V was trimmed by 2 bases and J by 5 bases, leaving 7 bases between them. Per the germline V gene, CDR1 is MNHNY and CDR2 is SVGAGI (reference sequence).

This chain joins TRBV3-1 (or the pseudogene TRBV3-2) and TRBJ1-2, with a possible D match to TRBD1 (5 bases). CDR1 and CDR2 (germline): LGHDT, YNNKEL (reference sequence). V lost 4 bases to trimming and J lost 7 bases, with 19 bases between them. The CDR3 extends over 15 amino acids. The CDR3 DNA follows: TGTGCCAGCAGCCTGGCCTCCCCGGGCGACAGTGGCTACACCTTC. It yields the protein CASSLASPGDSGYTF.

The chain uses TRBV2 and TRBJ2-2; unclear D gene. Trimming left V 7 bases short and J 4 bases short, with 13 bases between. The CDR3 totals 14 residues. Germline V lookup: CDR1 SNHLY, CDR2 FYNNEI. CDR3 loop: CASNPVAPTGELFF. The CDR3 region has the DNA TGTGCCAGCAACCCCGTGGCCCCCACCGGGGAGCTGTTTTTT.

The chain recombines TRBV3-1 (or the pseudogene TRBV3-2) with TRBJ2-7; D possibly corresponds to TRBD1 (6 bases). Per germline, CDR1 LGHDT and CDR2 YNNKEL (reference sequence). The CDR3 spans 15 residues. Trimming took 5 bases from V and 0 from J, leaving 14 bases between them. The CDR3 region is CASSYSDSSSYEQYF. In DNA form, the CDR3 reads TGTGCCAGCAGCTATTCGGACAGCAGCTCCTACGAGCAGTACTTC.

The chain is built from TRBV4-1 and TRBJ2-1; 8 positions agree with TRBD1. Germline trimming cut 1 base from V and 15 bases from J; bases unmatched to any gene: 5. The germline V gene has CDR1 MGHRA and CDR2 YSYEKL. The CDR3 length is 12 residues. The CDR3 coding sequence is TGCGCCAGCAGCCAAGTGGGGGACAGGCCGTTCTTC. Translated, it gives CASSQVGDRPFF.

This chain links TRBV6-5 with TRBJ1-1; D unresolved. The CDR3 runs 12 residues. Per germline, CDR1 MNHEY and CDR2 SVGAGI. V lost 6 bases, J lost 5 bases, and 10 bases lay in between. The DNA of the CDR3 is TGTGCCAGCAGAAAGAGCCGGACTGAAGCTTTCTTT. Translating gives CASRKSRTEAFF.

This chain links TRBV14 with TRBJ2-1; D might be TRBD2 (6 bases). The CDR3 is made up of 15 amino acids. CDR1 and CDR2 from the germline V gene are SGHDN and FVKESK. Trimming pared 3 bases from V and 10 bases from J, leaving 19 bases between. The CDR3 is CASSQGRTHAGEQFF. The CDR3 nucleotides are TGTGCCAGCAGCCAGGGTCGGACACACGCGGGGGAGCAGTTCTTC.

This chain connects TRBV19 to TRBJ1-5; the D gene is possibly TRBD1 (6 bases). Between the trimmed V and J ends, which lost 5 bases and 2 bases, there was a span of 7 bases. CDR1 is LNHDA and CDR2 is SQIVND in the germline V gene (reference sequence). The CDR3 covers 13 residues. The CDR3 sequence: CASSWTGNQPQHF. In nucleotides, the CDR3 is TGTGCCAGTAGTTGGACAGGCAATCAGCCCCAGCATTTT.

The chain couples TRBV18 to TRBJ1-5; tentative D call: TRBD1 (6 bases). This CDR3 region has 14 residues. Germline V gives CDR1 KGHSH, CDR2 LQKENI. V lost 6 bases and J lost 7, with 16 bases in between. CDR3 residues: CASSPTGSRQPQHF. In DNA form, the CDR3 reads TGTGCCAGCTCCCCAACAGGGTCTAGGCAGCCCCAGCATTTT.

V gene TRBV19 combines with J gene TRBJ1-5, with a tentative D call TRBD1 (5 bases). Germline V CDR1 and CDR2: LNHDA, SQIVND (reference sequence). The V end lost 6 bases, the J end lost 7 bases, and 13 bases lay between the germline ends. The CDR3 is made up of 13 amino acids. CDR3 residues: CASSSGLTQPQHF. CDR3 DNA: TGTGCCAGTAGCTCAGGGTTAACGCAGCCCCAGCATTTT.